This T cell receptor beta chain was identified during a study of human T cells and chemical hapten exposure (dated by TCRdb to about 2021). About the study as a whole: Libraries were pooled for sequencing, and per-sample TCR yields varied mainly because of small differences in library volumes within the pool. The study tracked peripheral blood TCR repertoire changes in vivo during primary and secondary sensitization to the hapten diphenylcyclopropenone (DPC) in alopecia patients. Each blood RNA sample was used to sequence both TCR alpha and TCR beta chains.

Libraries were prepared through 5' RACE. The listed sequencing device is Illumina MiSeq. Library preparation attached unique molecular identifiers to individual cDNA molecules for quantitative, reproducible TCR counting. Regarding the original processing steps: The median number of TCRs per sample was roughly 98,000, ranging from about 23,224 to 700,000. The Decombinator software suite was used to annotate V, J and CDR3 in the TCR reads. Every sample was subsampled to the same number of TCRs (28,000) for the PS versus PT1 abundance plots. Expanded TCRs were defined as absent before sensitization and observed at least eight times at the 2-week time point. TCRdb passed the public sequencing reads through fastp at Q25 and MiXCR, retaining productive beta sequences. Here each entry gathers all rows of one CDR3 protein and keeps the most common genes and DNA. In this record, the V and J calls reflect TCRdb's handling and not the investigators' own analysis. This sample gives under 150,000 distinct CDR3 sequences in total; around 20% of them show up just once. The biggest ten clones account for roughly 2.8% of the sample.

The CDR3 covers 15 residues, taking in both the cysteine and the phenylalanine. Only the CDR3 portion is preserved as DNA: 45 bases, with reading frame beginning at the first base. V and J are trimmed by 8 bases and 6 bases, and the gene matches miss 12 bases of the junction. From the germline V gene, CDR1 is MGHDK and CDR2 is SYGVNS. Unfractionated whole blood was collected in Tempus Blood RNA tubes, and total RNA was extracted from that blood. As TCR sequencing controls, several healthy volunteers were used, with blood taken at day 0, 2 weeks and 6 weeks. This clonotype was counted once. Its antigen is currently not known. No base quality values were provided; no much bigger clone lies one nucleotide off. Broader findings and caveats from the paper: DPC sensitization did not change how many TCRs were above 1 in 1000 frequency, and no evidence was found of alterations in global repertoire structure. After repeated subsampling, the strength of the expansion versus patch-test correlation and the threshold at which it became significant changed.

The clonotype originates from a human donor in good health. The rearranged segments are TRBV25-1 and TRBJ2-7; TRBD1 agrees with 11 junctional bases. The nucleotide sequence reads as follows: TGTGCCAGCTCCCGAGGGGGGACAGGGGGTGCCGAGCAGTACTTC. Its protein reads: CASSRGGTGGAEQYF.